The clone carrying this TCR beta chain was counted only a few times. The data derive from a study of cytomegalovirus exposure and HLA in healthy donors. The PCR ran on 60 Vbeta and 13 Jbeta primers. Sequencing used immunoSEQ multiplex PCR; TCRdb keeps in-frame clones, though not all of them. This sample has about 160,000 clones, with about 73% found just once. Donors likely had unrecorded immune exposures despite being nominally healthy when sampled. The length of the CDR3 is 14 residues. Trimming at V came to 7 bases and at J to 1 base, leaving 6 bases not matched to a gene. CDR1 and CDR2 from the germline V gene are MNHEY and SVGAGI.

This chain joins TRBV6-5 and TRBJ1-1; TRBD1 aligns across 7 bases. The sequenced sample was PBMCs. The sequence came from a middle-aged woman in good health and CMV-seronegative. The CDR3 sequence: CASNEGAGNTEAFF. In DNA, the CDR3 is TGTGCCAGCAACGAGGGGGCAGGGAACACTGAAGCTTTCTTT.